Presented here are 20 T cell receptor beta chains from one specimen sequenced in a study of monozygotic twins with inflammatory bowel disease. TCRdb reanalyzed the 5' RACE reads and collapses them to one entry per CDR3 protein, without DNA. The sample spans about 93,000 distinct CDR3 sequences; the ten largest clones claim 6.5% to 9%. The source material was blood. The receptors stem from a human donor with ulcerative colitis or Crohn's disease, or a healthy co-twin of an affected twin (not recorded which).

The rearrangement joins TRBV5-8 to TRBJ1-5; TCRdb indicates TRBD1, and absent DNA this call remains unverified. Germline CDR1 reads SGHTS; CDR2 reads YDEGEE. The length of the CDR3 is 13 residues. This chain's CDR3 is CASSYTGGQPQHF.

The CDR3 is CASSPVGNTQYF. This chain uses TRBV3-1 with TRBJ2-3; absent DNA, TCRdb's TRBD1 call cannot be checked. Germline V gene sequence: CDR1 LGHDT, CDR2 YNNKEL (reference sequence). This CDR3 has 12 residues.

The chain recombines TRBV10-3 with TRBJ2-7. CDR3 size: 14 residues. Germline V lookup: CDR1 ENHRY, CDR2 SYGVKD. The CDR3 region is CAISIRTDAYEQYF.

The V call is TRBV7-6, the J call TRBJ2-5. The CDR3 spans 13 residues. Germline assignment: CDR1 SGHVS and CDR2 FNYEAQ. This CDR3 reads CASSLAESETQYF.

The V gene is TRBV3-1, the J gene TRBJ1-2. This CDR3 spans 14 amino acids. CDR1 and CDR2 from the germline V gene are LGHDT and YNNKEL (reference sequence). CDR3 sequence reads: CASSLWDGPGGYTF.

The rearrangement joins TRBV6-1 to TRBJ1-4. CDR3 length: 11 amino acids. Germline CDR1 and CDR2: MNHNS and SASEGT. CDR3 amino acids: CAGQGREKLFF.

This sequence joins TRBV12-3 or TRBV12-4 and TRBJ1-3. The CDR3 contains 15 residues. The CDR3: CASSDPGSSGNTIYF.

This rearrangement joins TRBV5-6 to TRBJ1-6; no DNA is available, so the TRBD1 call from TCRdb remains unchecked. The germline V gene has CDR1 SGHDT and CDR2 YYEEEE. This CDR3 comprises 16 residues. This chain's CDR3 is CASSTFGQGVNSPLHF.

This sequence joins TRBV11-2 and TRBJ2-1; absent DNA, TCRdb's TRBD1 call cannot be checked. CDR1 and CDR2 (germline): SGHAT, FQNNGV. This CDR3 has 14 residues. The CDR3 sequence is CASSWRDSNNEQFF.

The V and J genes are TRBV19 and TRBJ2-7. The V gene's germline CDR1 is LNHDA and CDR2 SQIVND (reference sequence). The CDR3 totals 14 residues. The CDR3 loop is CASSPAGGTYEQYF.

J is TRBJ1-1 and V is TRBV6-5; with no DNA, the TCRdb D assignment of TRBD1 cannot be verified. This CDR3 has 13 residues. CDR1 and CDR2 (germline): MNHEY, SVGAGI. The CDR3 region is CASSSRTPTEAFF.

CDR3 sequence reads: CASSLDQGSEAFF. V is TRBV7-6 and J is TRBJ1-1; without DNA, the TCRdb call of TRBD1 cannot be checked. The CDR3 is 13 amino acids. CDR1 is SGHVS and CDR2 is FNYEAQ in the germline V gene.

This chain links TRBV4-1 with TRBJ1-4; TCRdb selects TRBD1, and the lack of DNA leaves this call unchecked. Germline-derived CDR1 and CDR2 are MGHRA and YSYEKL. CDR3 length: 15 residues. CDR3 residues: CTSSQVGVDNEKLFF.

This chain links TRBV11-1 with TRBJ2-3. The CDR3 loop spans 14 amino acids. CDR1 and CDR2 from the germline V gene are SGHAT and FQDESV (reference sequence). The CDR3 loop is CASSSDFYQDTQYF. Combining the CDR3 with reference TRBV11-1 and TRBJ2-3 gives the whole variable domain EAEVAQSPRYKITEKSQAVAFWCDPISGHATLYWYRQILGQGPELLVQFQDESVVDDSQLPKDRFSAERLKGVDSTLKIQPAELGDSAMYLCASSSDFYQDTQYFGPGTRLTVL.

The J gene is TRBJ2-1, the V gene TRBV20-1; TCRdb lists TRBD1, though no DNA is available to test this call. The CDR3 length is 16 residues. CDR1 is DFQATT and CDR2 is SNEGSKA in the germline V gene (reference sequence). CDR3 sequence reads: CSASPRSPGPYNEQFF.

The chain recombines TRBV2 with TRBJ2-6; checking the TCRdb D call of TRBD1 is not possible without DNA. The CDR3 is 15 amino acids. CDR1 SNHLY and CDR2 FYNNEI come from the germline V gene. This CDR3 reads CASRDYRARANVLTF. The full variable domain, in which reference TRBV2 and TRBJ2-6 provide the parts outside the CDR3, is EPEVTQTPSHQVTQMGQEVILRCVPISNHLYFYWYRQILGQKVEFLVSFYNNEISEKSEIFDDQFSVERPDGSNFTLKIRSTKLEDSAMYFCASRDYRARANVLTFGAGSRLTVL.

V usage is TRBV6-1 and J usage is TRBJ2-7; the TCRdb call, TRBD1, lacks DNA for checking. Germline assignment: CDR1 MNHNS and CDR2 SASEGT. The CDR3 spans 16 residues. This chain's CDR3 is CASSRNRDTFPYEQYF.

This clonotype is identified as medium-sized (0.01 to 0.1%) from frequency. The chain links TRBV7-6 to TRBJ2-7; checking the TCRdb D call of TRBD1 is not possible without DNA. Germline CDR1 and CDR2: SGHVS and FNYEAQ. The CDR3 covers 15 residues. CDR3 in amino acids: CASSLMTGGAWEQYF.

The chain is built from TRBV20-1 and TRBJ2-5. The germline CDR1 and CDR2 sequences are DFQATT and SNEGSKA (reference sequence). This CDR3 has 14 amino acids. The CDR3 here is CSARLSGRQETQYF.

V usage is TRBV5-6 and J usage is TRBJ1-5; TCRdb reports TRBD1, a call that lacks DNA to check it against. Germline V gene sequence: CDR1 SGHDT, CDR2 YYEEEE. This CDR3 is built from 15 residues. The CDR3 here is CASSSDRGKGQPQHF.